This T cell receptor (beta chain) was found in a study of T cells in localized non-small cell lung cancer. In this sample, this clone turned up once. Its specificity is not known. The study's findings and limits: Those with higher blood T cell density had longer overall survival. Adjacent lung held a median around 56 of the top 100 tumor clones. Because sequencing included only one region (of the tumor), heterogeneity remains possible. Highest T cell clonality was seen in uninvolved adjacent lung, surpassing that measured in tumor.

Measured with immunoSEQ multiplex PCR; TCRdb has only the in-frame clones, and not every one. The data contain tens of thousands of clones, roughly 88% of them singletons. CDR1 and CDR2 from the germline V gene are SGHVS and FQNEAQ. The CDR3 covers 15 residues. The specimen comprised peripheral blood mononuclear cells, sampled before any cancer treatment. V is TRBV7-8 and J is TRBJ2-5; possibly TRBD2 for D (6 bases). The J call is doubtful: the DNA matches TRBJ2-7 better. The sequence derives from a male donor aged 60 or over with stage II lung adenocarcinoma. The CDR3 DNA sequence: TGTGCCAGCAGCTTATTTTTTAGCGGCCCCTACGAGCAGTACTTC. Amino acid sequence: CASSLFFSGPYEQYF.